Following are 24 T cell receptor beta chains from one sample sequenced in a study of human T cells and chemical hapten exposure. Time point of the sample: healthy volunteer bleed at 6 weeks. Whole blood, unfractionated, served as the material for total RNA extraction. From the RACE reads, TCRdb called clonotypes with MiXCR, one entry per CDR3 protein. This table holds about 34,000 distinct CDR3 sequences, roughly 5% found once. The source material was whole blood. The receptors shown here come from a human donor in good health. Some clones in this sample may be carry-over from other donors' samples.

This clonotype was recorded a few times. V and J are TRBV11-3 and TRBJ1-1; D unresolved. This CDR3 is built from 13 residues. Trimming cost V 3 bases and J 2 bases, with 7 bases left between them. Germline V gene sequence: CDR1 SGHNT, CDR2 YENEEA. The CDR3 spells CASSLKGNTEAFF. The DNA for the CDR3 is TGTGCCAGCAGCTTGAAGGGAAACACTGAAGCTTTCTTT. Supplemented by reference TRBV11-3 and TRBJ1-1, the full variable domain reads EAGVVQSPRYKIIEKKQPVAFWCNPISGHNTLYWYLQNLGQGPELLIRYENEEAVDDSQLPKDRFSAERLKGVDSTLKIQPAELGDSAVYLCASSLKGNTEAFFGQGTRLTVV.

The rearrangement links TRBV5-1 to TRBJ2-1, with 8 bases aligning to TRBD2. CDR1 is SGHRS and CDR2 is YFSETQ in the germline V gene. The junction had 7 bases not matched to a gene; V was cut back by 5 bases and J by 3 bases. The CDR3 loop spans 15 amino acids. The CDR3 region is CASSSGTRLYNEQFF. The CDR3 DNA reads TGCGCCAGCAGTTCCGGGACTAGACTCTACAATGAGCAGTTCTTC. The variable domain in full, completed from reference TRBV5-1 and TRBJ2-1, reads KAGVTQTPRYLIKTRGQQVTLSCSPISGHRSVSWYQQTPGQGLQFLFEYFSETQRNKGNFPGRFSGRQFSNSRSEMNVSTLELGDSALYLCASSSGTRLYNEQFFGPGTRLTVL.

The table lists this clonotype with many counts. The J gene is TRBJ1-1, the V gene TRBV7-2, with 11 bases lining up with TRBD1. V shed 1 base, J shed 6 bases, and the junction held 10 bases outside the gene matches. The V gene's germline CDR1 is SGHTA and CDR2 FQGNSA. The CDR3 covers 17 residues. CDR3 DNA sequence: TGTGCCAGCAGCTTAGGAGTTCCGGGGACAGGGGGGCCTGAAGCTTTCTTT. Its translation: CASSLGVPGTGGPEAFF. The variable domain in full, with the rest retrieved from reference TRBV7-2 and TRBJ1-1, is GAGVSQSPSNKVTEKGKDVELRCDPISGHTALYWYRQSLGQGLEFLIYFQGNSAPDKSGLPSDRFSAERTGGSVSTLTIQRTQQEDSAVYLCASSLGVPGTGGPEAFFGQGTRLTVV.

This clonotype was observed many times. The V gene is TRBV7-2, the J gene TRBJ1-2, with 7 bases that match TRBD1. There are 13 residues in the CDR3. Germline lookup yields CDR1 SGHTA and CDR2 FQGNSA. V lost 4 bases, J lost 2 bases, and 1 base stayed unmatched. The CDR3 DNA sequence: TGTGCCAGCAGCTCGACAGGGAACTATGGCTACACCTTC. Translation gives CASSSTGNYGYTF.

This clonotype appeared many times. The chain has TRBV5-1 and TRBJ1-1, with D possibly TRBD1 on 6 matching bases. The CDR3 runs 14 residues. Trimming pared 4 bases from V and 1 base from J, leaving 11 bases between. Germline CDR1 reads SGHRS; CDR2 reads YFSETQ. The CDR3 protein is CASSLDSTNTEAFF. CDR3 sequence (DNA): TGCGCCAGCAGCCTGGACAGCACGAACACTGAAGCTTTCTTT. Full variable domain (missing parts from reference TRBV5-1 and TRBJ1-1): KAGVTQTPRYLIKTRGQQVTLSCSPISGHRSVSWYQQTPGQGLQFLFEYFSETQRNKGNFPGRFSGRQFSNSRSEMNVSTLELGDSALYLCASSLDSTNTEAFFGQGTRLTVV.

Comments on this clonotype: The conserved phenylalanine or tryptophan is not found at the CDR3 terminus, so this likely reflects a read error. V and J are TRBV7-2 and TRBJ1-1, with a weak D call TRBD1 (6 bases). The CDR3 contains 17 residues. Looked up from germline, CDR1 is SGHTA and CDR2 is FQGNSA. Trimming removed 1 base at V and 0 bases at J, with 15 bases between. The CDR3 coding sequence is TGTGCCAGCAGCTTAGGAGGGGGACGGGTTATGAACACTGAAGCTTTCCTT. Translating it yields CASSLGGGRVMNTEAFL.

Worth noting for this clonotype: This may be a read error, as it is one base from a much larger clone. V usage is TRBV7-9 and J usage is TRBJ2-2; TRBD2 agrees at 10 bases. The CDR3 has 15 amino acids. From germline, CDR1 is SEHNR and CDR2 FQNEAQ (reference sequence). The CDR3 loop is CASSLASGSDRELFF. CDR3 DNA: TGTGCCAGCAGCCTAGCTAGCGGGAGCGACAGGGAGCTGTTTTTT.

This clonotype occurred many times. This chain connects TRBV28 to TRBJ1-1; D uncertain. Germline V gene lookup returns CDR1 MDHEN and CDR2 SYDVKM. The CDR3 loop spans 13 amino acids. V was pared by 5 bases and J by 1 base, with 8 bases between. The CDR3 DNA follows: TGTGCCAGCAGTCCCCCGGGGAACACTGAAGCTTTCTTT. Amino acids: CASSPPGNTEAFF.

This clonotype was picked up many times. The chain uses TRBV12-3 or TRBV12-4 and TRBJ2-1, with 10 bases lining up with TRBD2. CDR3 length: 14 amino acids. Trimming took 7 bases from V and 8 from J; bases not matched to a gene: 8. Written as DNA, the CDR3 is TGTGCCAGCAAGCCTAGCGGGAGCGTCGATGAGCAGTTCTTC. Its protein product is CASKPSGSVDEQFF.

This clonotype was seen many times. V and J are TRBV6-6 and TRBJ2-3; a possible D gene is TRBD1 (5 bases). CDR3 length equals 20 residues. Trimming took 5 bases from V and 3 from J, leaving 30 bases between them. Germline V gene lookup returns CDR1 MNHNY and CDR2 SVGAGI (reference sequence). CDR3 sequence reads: CASSRNFADSGPSGTDTQYF. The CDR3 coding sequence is TGTGCCAGCAGTCGCAATTTTGCCGATTCCGGGCCCTCAGGGACAGATACGCAGTATTTT.

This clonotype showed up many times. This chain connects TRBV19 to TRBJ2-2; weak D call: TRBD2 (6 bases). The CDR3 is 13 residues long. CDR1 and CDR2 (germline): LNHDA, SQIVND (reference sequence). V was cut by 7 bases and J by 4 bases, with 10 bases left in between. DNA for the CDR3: TGTGCCAGTAAGGAGGGTCGCACCGGGGAGCTGTTTTTT. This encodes CASKEGRTGELFF.

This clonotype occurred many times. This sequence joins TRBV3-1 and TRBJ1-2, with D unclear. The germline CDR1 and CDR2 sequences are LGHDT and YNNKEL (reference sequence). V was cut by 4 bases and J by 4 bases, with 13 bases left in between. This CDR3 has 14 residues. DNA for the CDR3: TGTGCCAGCAGCCCCAGGACTCAGAGCTATGGCTACACCTTC. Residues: CASSPRTQSYGYTF.

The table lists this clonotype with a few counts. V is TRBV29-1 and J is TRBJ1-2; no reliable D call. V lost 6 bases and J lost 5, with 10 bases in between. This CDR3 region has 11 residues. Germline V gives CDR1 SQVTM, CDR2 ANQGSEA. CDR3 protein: CSVLSLYGYTF. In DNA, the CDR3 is TGCAGCGTCCTGAGTCTGTATGGCTACACCTTC. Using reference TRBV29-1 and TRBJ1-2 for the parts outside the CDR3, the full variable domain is SAVISQKPSRDICQRGTSLTIQCQVDSQVTMMFWYRQQPGQSLTLIATANQGSEATYESGFVIDKFPISRPNLTFSTLTVSNMSPEDSSIYLCSVLSLYGYTFGSGTRLTVV.

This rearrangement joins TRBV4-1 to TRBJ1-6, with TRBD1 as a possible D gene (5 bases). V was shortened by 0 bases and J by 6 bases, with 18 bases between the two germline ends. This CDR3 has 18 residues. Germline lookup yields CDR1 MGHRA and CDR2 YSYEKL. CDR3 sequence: CASSQDRFRESPNSPLHF. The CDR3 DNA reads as TGCGCCAGCAGCCAAGATCGGTTCAGGGAAAGTCCTAATTCACCCCTCCACTTT.

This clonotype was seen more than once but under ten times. CDR3 DNA sequence: TGTGCCAGCCAATCTACCGGGCAGTCCCATGGCTACACCTTC. Its translation is CASQSTGQSHGYTF. The V gene is TRBV28, the J gene TRBJ1-2, with D uncertain. CDR1 MDHEN and CDR2 SYDVKM come from the germline V gene. This CDR3 spans 14 amino acids. V dropped 8 bases and J dropped 6 bases, with 19 bases sitting between them.

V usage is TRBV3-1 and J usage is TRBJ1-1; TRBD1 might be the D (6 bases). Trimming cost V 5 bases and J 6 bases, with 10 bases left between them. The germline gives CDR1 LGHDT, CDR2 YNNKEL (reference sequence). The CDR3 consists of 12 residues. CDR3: CASSYREAEAFF. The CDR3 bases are TGTGCCAGCAGCTACAGGGAGGCTGAAGCTTTCTTT.

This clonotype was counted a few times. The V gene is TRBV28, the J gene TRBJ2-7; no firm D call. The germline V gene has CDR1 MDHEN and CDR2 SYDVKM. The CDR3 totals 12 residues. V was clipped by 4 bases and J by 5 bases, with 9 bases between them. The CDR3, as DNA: TGTGCCAGCAGTTCAAATACGGACGAGCAGTACTTC. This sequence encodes CASSSNTDEQYF.

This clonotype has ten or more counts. CDR3 sequence: CAWSVGDPTHEAFF. The DNA of the CDR3 is TGTGCCTGGAGTGTCGGGGACCCCACGCATGAAGCTTTCTTT. The gene calls are TRBV30 and TRBJ1-1; D may be TRBD1 (5 bases). Germline V CDR1 and CDR2: GTSNPN, SVGIG (reference sequence). The CDR3 extends over 14 amino acids. Deletions cut 0 bases from V and 7 bases from J, with 15 bases between.

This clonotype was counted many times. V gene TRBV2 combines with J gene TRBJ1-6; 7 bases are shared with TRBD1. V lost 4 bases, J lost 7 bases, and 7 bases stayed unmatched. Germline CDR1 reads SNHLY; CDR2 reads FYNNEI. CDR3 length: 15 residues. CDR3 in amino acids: CASSGTGGTNSPLHF. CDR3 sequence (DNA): TGTGCCAGCAGTGGGACAGGAGGGACGAATTCACCCCTCCACTTT.

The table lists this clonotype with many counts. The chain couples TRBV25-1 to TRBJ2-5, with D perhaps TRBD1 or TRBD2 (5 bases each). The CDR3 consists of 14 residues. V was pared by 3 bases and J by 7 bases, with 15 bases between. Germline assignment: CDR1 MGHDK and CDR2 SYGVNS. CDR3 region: CASSDRGEKVTQYF. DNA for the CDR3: TGTGCCAGCAGTGATCGAGGGGAAAAGGTGACCCAGTACTTC.

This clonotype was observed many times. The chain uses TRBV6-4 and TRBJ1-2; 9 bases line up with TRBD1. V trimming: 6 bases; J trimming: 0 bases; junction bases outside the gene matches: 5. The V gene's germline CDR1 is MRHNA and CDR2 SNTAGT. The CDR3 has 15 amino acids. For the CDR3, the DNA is TGTGCCAGCAGAGGACAGGGGTCCTCTAACTATGGCTACACCTTC. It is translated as CASRGQGSSNYGYTF.

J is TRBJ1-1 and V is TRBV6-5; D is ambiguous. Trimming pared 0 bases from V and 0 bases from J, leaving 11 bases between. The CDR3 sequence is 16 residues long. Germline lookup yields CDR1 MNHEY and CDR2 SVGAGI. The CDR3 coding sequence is TGTGCCAGCAGTTACTCATTGGCTTCCATGAACACTGAAGCTTTCTTT. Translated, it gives CASSYSLASMNTEAFF.

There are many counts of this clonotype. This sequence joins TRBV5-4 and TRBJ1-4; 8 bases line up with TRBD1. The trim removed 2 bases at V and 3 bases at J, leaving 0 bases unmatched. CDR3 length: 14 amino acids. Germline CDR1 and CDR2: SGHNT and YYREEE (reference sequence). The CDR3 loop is CASSLQGANEKLFF. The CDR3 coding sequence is TGTGCCAGCAGCTTACAGGGGGCTAATGAAAAACTGTTTTTT.

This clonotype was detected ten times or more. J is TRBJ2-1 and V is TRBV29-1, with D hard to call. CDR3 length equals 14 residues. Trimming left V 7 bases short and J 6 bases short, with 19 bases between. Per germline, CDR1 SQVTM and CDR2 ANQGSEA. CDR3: CSGSQVLVSNEQFF. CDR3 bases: TGCAGCGGATCCCAGGTGCTAGTGAGCAATGAGCAGTTCTTC.